This TCR beta chain stems from a study of T cell repertoires in cytomegalovirus infection. Turning to this clonotype: Its cognate antigen is unknown.

Via MiXCR, TCRdb re-called the reads, giving one row per CDR3 protein. The sample lists under 850,000 distinct CDR3 sequences; around 31% were seen once. Germline CDR1 and CDR2: SGDLS and YYNGEE. The V segment lost 3 bases and the J segment 6 bases; nucleotides outside the gene matches: 4. The CDR3 totals 14 residues. V gene TRBV9 combines with J gene TRBJ1-2; 11 bases match TRBD1. The material sequenced was cultured PBMCs, taken from culture after CMV antigen stimulation. The origin of this receptor is a human donor in good health (CMV status not recorded). Some clones in this sample may be carry-over from other donors' samples. The CDR3 DNA sequence: TGTGCCAGCAGCGCCCGGGACAGGGGGGATGGCTACACCTTC. This gives the protein CASSARDRGDGYTF. Filled out from reference TRBV9 and TRBJ1-2, the complete variable domain reads DSGVTQTPKHLITATGQRVTLRCSPRSGDLSVYWYQQSLDQGLQFLIQYYNGEERAKGNILERFSAQQFPDLHSELNLSSLELGDSALYFCASSARDRGDGYTFGSGTRLTVV.